The rows below give T cell receptor beta chains drawn from one sample of a study of shared clonotypes between healthy human individuals. Only in-frame clones appear in the TCRdb table, and some are missing; sequencing was by immunoSEQ multiplex PCR. The data hold a few hundred thousand clones, with about 65% observed a single time. The source material was memory CD4+ T cells sorted from blood. These receptors came from a man aged 30-40 years in good health. Both conserved end residues are part of each CDR3.

>TRBJ1-4|TRBV4-2
CASSQDRGGARKLFF
>TRBJ2-2|TRBV5-4
CASSNRGMDTGELFF
>TRBJ2-3|TRBV29-1
CSLKGSGRAPDTQYF
>TRBJ1-2|TRBV28
CASSLFEYRDRGLRGYTF
>TRBJ1-1|TRBV19
CASSIGTVGEAFF
>TRBJ2-7|TRBV6-1
CASRHPSYEQYF
>TRBJ2-3|TRBV5-1
CASSDPETGADTQYF
>TRBJ2-7|TRBV10-1
CASNLLAGAGYEQYF
>TRBJ2-3|TRBV11-2
CASSIENTDTQYF
>TRBJ2-5|TRBV7-2
CASSLVSSGSPPGKTQYF
>TRBJ2-1|TRBV5-1
CASSLWPSGGPGNEQFF
>TRBJ2-7|TRBV6-1
CASSDLYYEQYF
>TRBJ2-1|TRBV19
CASSNRAQSLANEQFF
>TRBJ2-7|TRBV14
CASSQGQPYEQYF
>TRBJ2-4|TRBV19
CASKQRDWGKNIQYF
>TRBJ1-5|TRBV7-2
CASSPQGDIGQPQHF
>TRBJ2-1|TRBV10-1
CASSESRGGSVNEQFF
>TRBJ1-5|TRBV10-3
CAISEGTASNQPQHF
>TRBJ1-1|TRBV7-2
CASSLNIETEAFF
>TRBJ1-5|TRBV27
CASSLRGGPQHF
>TRBJ2-2|TRBV7-8
CASSLVPSQGGELFF
>TRBJ2-1|TRBV27
CASSPRVAGGYNEQFF